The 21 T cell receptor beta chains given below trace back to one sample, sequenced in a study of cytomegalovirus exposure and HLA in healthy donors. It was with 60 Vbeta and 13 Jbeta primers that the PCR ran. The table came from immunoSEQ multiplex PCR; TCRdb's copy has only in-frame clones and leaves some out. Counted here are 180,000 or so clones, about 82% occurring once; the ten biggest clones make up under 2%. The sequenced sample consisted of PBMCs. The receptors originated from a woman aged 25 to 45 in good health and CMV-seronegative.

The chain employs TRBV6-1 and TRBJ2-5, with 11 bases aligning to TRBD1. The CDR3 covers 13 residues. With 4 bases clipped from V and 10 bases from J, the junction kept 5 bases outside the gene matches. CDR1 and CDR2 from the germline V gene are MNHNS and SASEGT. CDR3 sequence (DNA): TGTGCCAGCAGTGCCCCGGGACAGGGGGTCCAGTACTTC. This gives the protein CASSAPGQGVQYF.

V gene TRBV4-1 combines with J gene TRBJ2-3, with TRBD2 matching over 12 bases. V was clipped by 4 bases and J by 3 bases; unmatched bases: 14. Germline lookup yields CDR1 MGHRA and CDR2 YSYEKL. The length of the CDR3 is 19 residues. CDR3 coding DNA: TGCGCCAGCAGCCCACAACTAGCGGGGGGATCATACACAACAGATACGCAGTATTTT. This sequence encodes CASSPQLAGGSYTTDTQYF.

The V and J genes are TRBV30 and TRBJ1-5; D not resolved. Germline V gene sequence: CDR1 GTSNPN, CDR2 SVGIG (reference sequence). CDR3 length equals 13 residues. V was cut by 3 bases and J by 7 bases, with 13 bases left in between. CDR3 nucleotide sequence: TGTGCCTGGAGGAGTGGGCTTGGGCAGCCCCAGCATTTT. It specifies CAWRSGLGQPQHF.

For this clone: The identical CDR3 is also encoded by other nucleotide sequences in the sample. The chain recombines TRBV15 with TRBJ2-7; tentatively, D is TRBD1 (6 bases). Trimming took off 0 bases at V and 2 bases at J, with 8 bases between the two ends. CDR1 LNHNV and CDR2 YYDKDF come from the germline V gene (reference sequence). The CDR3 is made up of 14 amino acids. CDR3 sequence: CATSRDRGPYEQYF. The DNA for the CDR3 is TGTGCCACCAGCAGAGACAGGGGTCCCTACGAGCAGTACTTC. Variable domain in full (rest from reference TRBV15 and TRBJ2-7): DAMVIQNPRYQVTQFGKPVTLSCSQTLNHNVMYWYQQKSSQAPKLLFHYYDKDFNNEADTPDNFQSRRPNTSFCFLDIRSPGLGDTAMYLCATSRDRGPYEQYFGPGTRLTVT.

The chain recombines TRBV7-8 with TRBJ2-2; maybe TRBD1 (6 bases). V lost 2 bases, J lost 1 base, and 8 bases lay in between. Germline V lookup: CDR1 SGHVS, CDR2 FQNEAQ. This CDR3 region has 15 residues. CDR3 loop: CASSLTGRNTGELFF. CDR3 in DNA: TGTGCCAGCAGCTTAACAGGGCGGAACACCGGGGAGCTGTTTTTT.

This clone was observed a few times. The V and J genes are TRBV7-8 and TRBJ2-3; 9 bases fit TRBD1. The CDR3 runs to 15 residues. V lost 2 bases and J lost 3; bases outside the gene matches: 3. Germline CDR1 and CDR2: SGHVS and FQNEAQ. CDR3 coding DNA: TGTGCCAGCAGCTTACGGACAGGGGAAACAGATACGCAGTATTTT. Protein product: CASSLRTGETDTQYF. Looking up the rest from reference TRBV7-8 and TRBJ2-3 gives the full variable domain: GAGVSQSPRYKVAKRGQDVALRCDPISGHVSLFWYQQALGQGPEFLTYFQNEAQLDKSGLPSDRFFAERPEGSVSTLKIQRTQQEDSAVYLCASSLRTGETDTQYFGPGTRLTVL.

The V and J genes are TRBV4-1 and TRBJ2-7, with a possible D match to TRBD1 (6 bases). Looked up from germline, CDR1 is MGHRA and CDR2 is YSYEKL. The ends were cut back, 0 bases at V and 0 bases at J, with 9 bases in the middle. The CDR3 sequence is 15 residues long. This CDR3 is CASSQDDRTSYEQYF. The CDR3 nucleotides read TGCGCCAGCAGCCAAGACGACAGGACCTCCTACGAGCAGTACTTC.

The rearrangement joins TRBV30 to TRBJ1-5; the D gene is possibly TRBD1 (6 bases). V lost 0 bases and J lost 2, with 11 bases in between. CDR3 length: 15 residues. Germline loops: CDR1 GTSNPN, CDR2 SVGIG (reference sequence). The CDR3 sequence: CAWSVPWTGNQPQHF. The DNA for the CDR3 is TGTGCCTGGAGTGTACCCTGGACAGGCAATCAGCCCCAGCATTTT.

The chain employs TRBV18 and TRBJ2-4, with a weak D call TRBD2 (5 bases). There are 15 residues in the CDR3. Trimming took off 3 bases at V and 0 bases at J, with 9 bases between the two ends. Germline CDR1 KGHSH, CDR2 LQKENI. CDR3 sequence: CASSPTDLAKNIQYF. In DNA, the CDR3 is TGTGCCAGCTCACCTACGGACTTAGCCAAAAACATTCAGTACTTC.

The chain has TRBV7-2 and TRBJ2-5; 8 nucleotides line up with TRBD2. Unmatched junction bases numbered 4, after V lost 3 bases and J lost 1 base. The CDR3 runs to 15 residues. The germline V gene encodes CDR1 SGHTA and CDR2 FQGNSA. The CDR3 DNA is TGTGCCAGCAGCTTCCCGGGGGGGTTCCAAGAGACCCAGTACTTC. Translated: CASSFPGGFQETQYF.

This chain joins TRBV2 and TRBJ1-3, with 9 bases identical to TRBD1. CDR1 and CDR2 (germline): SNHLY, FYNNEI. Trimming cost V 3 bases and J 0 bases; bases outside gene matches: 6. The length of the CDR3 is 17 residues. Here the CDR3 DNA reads TGTGCCAGCAGTGAGACACAGGGGGCCTACTCTGGAAACACCATATATTTT. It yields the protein CASSETQGAYSGNTIYF.

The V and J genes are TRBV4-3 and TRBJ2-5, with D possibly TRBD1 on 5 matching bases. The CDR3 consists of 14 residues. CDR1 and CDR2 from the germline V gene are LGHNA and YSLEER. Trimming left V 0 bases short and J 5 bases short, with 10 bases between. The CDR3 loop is CASSQDAGWETQYF. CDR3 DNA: TGCGCCAGCAGCCAAGATGCAGGGTGGGAGACCCAGTACTTC.

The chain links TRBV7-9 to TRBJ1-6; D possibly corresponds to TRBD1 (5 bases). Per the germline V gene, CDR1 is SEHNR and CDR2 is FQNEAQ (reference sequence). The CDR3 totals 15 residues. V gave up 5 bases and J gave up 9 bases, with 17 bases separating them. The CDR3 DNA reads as TGTGCCAGCAGCACGCAGACGGCAAGGGGTTCACCCCTCCACTTT. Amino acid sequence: CASSTQTARGSPLHF.

The CDR3 protein is CASSFQNTEAFF. In DNA, the CDR3 is TGTGCCAGCAGCTTCCAGAACACTGAAGCTTTCTTT. The chain employs TRBV5-4 and TRBJ1-1; D remains ambiguous. The germline V and J ends were trimmed by 2 bases and 1 base, with 3 bases remaining between them. Germline CDR1 and CDR2: SGHNT and YYREEE (reference sequence). This CDR3 is built from 12 residues. The variable domain in full, with the rest retrieved from reference TRBV5-4 and TRBJ1-1, is ETGVTQSPTHLIKTRGQQVTLRCSSQSGHNTVSWYQQALGQGPQFIFQYYREEENGRGNFPPRFSGLQFPNYSSELNVNALELDDSALYLCASSFQNTEAFFGQGTRLTVV.

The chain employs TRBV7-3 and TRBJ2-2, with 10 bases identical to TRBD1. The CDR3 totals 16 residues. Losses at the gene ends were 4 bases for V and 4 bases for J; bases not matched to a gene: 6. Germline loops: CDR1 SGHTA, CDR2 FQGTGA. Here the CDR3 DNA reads TGTGCCAGCAGCTCGCCCGGGACAGGGGCCACCGGGGAGCTGTTTTTT. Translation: CASSSPGTGATGELFF.

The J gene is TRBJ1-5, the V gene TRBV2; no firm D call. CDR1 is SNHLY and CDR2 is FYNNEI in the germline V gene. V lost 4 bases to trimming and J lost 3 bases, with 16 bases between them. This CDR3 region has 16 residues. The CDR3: CASSGEASAVNQPQHF. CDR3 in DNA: TGTGCCAGCAGTGGTGAGGCATCAGCAGTCAATCAGCCCCAGCATTTT.

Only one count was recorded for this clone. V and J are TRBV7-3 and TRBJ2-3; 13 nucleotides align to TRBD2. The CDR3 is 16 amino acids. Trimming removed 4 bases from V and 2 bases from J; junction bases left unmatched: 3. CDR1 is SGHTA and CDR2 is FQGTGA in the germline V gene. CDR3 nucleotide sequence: TGTGCCAGCAGCTCGGGACTAGCGGGATACACAGATACGCAGTATTTT. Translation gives CASSSGLAGYTDTQYF.

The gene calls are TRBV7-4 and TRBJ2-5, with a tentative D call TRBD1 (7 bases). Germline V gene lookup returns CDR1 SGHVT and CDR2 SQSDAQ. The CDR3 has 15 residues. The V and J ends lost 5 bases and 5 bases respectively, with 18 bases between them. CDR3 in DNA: TGTGCCAGCAGCCCCACAGGGGCAGGAGGGGAGACCCAGTACTTC. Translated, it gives CASSPTGAGGETQYF.

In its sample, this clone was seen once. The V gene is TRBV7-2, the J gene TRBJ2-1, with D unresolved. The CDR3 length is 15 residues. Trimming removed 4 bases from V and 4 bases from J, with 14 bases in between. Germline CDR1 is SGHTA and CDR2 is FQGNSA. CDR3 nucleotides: TGTGCCAGCAGCTCTGGCCCACTGGAGTACAATGAGCAGTTCTTC. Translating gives CASSSGPLEYNEQFF.

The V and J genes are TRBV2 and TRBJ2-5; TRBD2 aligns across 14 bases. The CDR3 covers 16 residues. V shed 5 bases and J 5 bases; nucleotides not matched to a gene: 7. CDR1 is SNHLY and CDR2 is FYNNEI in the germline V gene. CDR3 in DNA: TGTGCCAGCAGTCCACTGACTAGCGGGGGGGATGAGACCCAGTACTTC. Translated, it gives CASSPLTSGGDETQYF. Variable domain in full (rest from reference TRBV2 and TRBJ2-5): EPEVTQTPSHQVTQMGQEVILRCVPISNHLYFYWYRQILGQKVEFLVSFYNNEISEKSEIFDDQFSVERPDGSNFTLKIRSTKLEDSAMYFCASSPLTSGGDETQYFGPGTRLLVL.

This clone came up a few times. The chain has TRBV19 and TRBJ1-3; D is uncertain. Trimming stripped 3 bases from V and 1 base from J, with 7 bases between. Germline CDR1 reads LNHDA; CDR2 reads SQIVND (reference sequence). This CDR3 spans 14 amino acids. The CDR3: CASSISTSGNTIYF. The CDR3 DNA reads TGTGCCAGTAGTATTTCGACTTCTGGAAACACCATATATTTT. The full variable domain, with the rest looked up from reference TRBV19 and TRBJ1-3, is DGGITQSPKYLFRKEGQNVTLSCEQNLNHDAMYWYRQDPGQGLRLIYYSQIVNDFQKGDIAEGYSVSREKKESFPLTVTSAQKNPTAFYLCASSISTSGNTIYFGEGSWLTVV.